A single sample is the source of the 31 T cell receptor beta chains below, sequenced in a study of siplizumab effects on memory and regulatory T cells. TCRdb's table, derived via immunoSEQ multiplex PCR, lists solely in-frame clones and lacks some. Of around 100,000 clones listed, about 90% were seen once; the top ten hold roughly 2.7%. Input material: CD4+ T cells sorted from blood. The receptors originated from a human donor in good health. Some clones in this sample may be carry-over from other donors' samples.

The V call is TRBV5-6, the J call TRBJ2-7, with 7 bases fitting TRBD1. After removal of 4 bases from V and 2 bases from J, the junction contained 6 bases not matched to a gene. CDR1 is SGHDT, CDR2 YYEEEE, per germline. The CDR3 has 14 amino acids. As DNA, the CDR3 is TGTGCCAGCAGCCTGACAGGGCGGACCTACGAGCAGTACTTC. The encoded protein is CASSLTGRTYEQYF.

The gene calls are TRBV5-1 and TRBJ2-1; 7 bases are a match to TRBD2. This CDR3 has 16 residues. Germline-derived CDR1 and CDR2 are SGHRS and YFSETQ. The V gene end was trimmed by 4 bases and the J gene end by 7 bases; junction bases not matched to a gene: 14. CDR3 amino acids: CASSGSGAGVLNEQFF. CDR3 DNA sequence: TGCGCCAGCAGCGGGTCCGGCGCGGGAGTCTTGAATGAGCAGTTCTTC.

The chain combines TRBV5-4 with TRBJ2-5; perhaps TRBD2 as D (5 bases). V shed 5 bases and J shed 2 bases, with 10 bases lying between them. This CDR3 has 13 residues. Germline V CDR1 and CDR2: SGHNT, YYREEE (reference sequence). CDR3 coding DNA: TGTGCCAGCAGGATGGACTTACAAGAGACCCAGTACTTC. Protein sequence: CASRMDLQETQYF. Using reference TRBV5-4 and TRBJ2-5 for the parts outside the CDR3, the full variable domain is ETGVTQSPTHLIKTRGQQVTLRCSSQSGHNTVSWYQQALGQGPQFIFQYYREEENGRGNFPPRFSGLQFPNYSSELNVNALELDDSALYLCASRMDLQETQYFGPGTRLLVL.

The chain joins TRBV29-1 to TRBJ2-2, with D maybe TRBD1 (5 bases). The CDR3 runs to 14 residues. V was shortened by 3 bases and J by 1 base, with 9 bases between the two germline ends. The germline gives CDR1 SQVTM, CDR2 ANQGSEA. The CDR3 reads CSVEKGLNTGELFF. Here the CDR3 DNA reads TGCAGCGTTGAGAAGGGGCTGAACACCGGGGAGCTGTTTTTT.

The chain couples TRBV11-2 to TRBJ1-3, with 8 bases that match TRBD1. Per germline, CDR1 SGHAT and CDR2 FQNNGV. V dropped 0 bases and J dropped 4; count of bases not matched to a gene: 11. This CDR3 spans 18 amino acids. For the CDR3, the DNA is TGTGCCAGCAGCTTAGAGATTGGTCAGGGGGCGAGAGGAAACACCATATATTTT. Residues: CASSLEIGQGARGNTIYF.

This clone showed up just once. The genes are TRBV9 and TRBJ1-1; D possibly corresponds to TRBD1 (5 bases). CDR3 length equals 14 residues. CDR1 SGDLS and CDR2 YYNGEE come from the germline V gene. V shed 2 bases and J shed 7 bases, with 15 bases lying between them. The CDR3 bases are TGTGCCAGCAGCGTTGACAGCCAGGGTAGTGAAGCTTTCTTT. It specifies CASSVDSQGSEAFF.

The rearrangement uses TRBV5-1 and TRBJ2-5; D perhaps matches TRBD1 (6 bases). Trimming pared 4 bases from V and 3 bases from J, leaving 13 bases between. This CDR3 comprises 14 residues. Germline V CDR1 and CDR2: SGHRS, YFSETQ. CDR3: CASSPGGPKETQYF. The CDR3 DNA is TGCGCCAGCAGCCCTGGGGGCCCAAAAGAGACCCAGTACTTC.

The rearrangement joins TRBV7-8 to TRBJ1-6; D ambiguous. The V and J ends lost 3 bases and 7 bases respectively, with 16 bases between them. CDR1 and CDR2 (germline): SGHVS, FQNEAQ. This CDR3 is 16 amino acids long. This CDR3 reads CASSFGRLGLNSPLHF. The CDR3 bases are TGTGCCAGCAGCTTCGGACGGTTAGGGCTCAATTCACCCCTCCACTTT.

The chain couples TRBV21-1 to TRBJ1-1. TRBV21-1 is a listed pseudogene. The CDR3 runs 18 residues. The CDR3 reads CAPLNVADITLPNTEAFF. DNA of the CDR3: TGTGCCCCCTTAAACGTCGCGGATATTACACTCCCGAACACTGAAGCTTTCTTT.

This clone has more than one count but fewer than ten. The V call is TRBV18, the J call TRBJ2-7, with TRBD2 matching 7 bases. Per germline, CDR1 KGHSH and CDR2 LQKENI. The CDR3 is 13 amino acids. V gave up 3 bases and J gave up 2 bases; unmatched junction bases: 1. In nucleotides, the CDR3 is TGTGCCAGCTCACCGGGGAGGGCCTACGAGCAGTACTTC. It encodes CASSPGRAYEQYF.

The rearrangement joins TRBV7-6 to TRBJ2-5, with D possibly being TRBD1 (6 bases). The length of the CDR3 is 14 residues. V dropped 0 bases and J dropped 2 bases, with 7 bases sitting between them. Germline V gives CDR1 SGHVS, CDR2 FNYEAQ. The chain's CDR3 is CASSLATGQETQYF. The CDR3 DNA follows: TGTGCCAGCAGCTTAGCTACAGGGCAAGAGACCCAGTACTTC.

This clone was seen just once. The J gene is TRBJ2-4, the V gene TRBV10-2; no definite D call. This CDR3 region has 14 residues. V lost 3 bases and J lost 7, with 13 bases in between. Germline V gives CDR1 WSHSY, CDR2 SAAADI. CDR3 bases: TGCGCCAGCAGTGACCCCCCCCCGGCGAACATTCAGTACTTC. Amino acid sequence: CASSDPPPANIQYF.

V is TRBV2 and J is TRBJ1-4, with D perhaps matching TRBD1 (5 bases). CDR1 SNHLY and CDR2 FYNNEI come from the germline V gene. This CDR3 spans 12 amino acids. The V and J ends lost 4 bases and 10 bases respectively, with 10 bases between them. The CDR3 is CASSGQGVKLFF. CDR3 DNA: TGTGCCAGCAGTGGGCAAGGGGTAAAACTGTTTTTT.

The gene calls are TRBV28 and TRBJ2-1; either TRBD1 or TRBD2 may supply D (7 bases each). CDR1 is MDHEN, CDR2 SYDVKM, per germline. V lost 2 bases and J 5 bases, leaving 13 bases between the germline ends. The CDR3 has 15 amino acids. CDR3 sequence reads: CASSLGRGRNNEQFF. DNA of the CDR3: TGTGCCAGCAGTTTAGGGAGGGGGCGCAACAATGAGCAGTTCTTC.

The gene calls are TRBV29-1 and TRBJ1-3, with D unresolved. The length of the CDR3 is 14 residues. V dropped 3 bases and J dropped 0 bases, with 9 bases sitting between them. Germline CDR1 and CDR2: SQVTM and ANQGSEA. Here the CDR3 reads CSVDPGNSGNTIYF. As DNA, the CDR3 is TGCAGCGTTGACCCGGGTAACTCTGGAAACACCATATATTTT.

This chain joins TRBV7-8 and TRBJ1-1; tentatively, D is TRBD1 (5 bases). Trimming removed 5 bases from V and 0 bases from J, with 16 bases in between. CDR1 SGHVS and CDR2 FQNEAQ come from the germline V gene. This CDR3 has 16 residues. The CDR3 reads CASSLTVGTVNTEAFF. In DNA, the CDR3 is TGTGCCAGCAGCCTTACGGTTGGGACGGTGAACACTGAAGCTTTCTTT.

This chain joins TRBV7-3 and TRBJ2-5; 13 nucleotides agree with TRBD2. CDR1 and CDR2 (germline): SGHTA, FQGTGA. V lost 5 bases, J lost 2 bases, and 2 bases stayed unmatched. The CDR3 consists of 15 residues. CDR3 sequence (DNA): TGTGCCAGCAGCCCGGGACTAGCGGGACAAGAGACCCAGTACTTC. This translates into CASSPGLAGQETQYF.

V usage is TRBV6-4 and J usage is TRBJ1-2; D ambiguous. V was pared by 4 bases and J by 2 bases, with 11 bases between. CDR1 and CDR2 from the germline V gene are MRHNA and SNTAGT. CDR3 size: 14 residues. The CDR3 spells CASSGGDLNYGYTF. The CDR3 DNA reads TGTGCCAGCAGTGGTGGGGATCTAAACTATGGCTACACCTTC.

The chain combines TRBV29-1 with TRBJ2-6; 7 positions agree with TRBD2. The germline gives CDR1 SQVTM, CDR2 ANQGSEA. This CDR3 is built from 15 residues. V lost 6 bases, J lost 0 bases, and 5 bases stayed unmatched. The CDR3 nucleotides are TGCAGCGTCGACGGGGGGTCCTCTGGGGCCAACGTCCTGACTTTC. Translating gives CSVDGGSSGANVLTF.

The chain links TRBV7-9 to TRBJ1-1; D call uncertain. Trimming removed 0 bases from V and 6 bases from J, with 8 bases in between. This CDR3 comprises 13 residues. Germline V gene data show CDR1 as SEHNR and CDR2 as FQNEAQ (reference sequence). The CDR3 nucleotides read TGTGCCAGCAGCTTAGCAGGAAGGTCTGAAGCTTTCTTT. The encoded protein is CASSLAGRSEAFF.

The rearrangement links TRBV2 to TRBJ2-1; 11 nucleotides match TRBD2. The CDR3 is 15 residues long. Germline values: CDR1 SNHLY, CDR2 FYNNEI. J gave up 4 bases and V 5 bases, and 4 bases lay outside the gene matches. This CDR3 is CASSKTSGVYNEQFF. CDR3 nucleotides: TGTGCCAGCAGTAAGACTAGCGGGGTATACAATGAGCAGTTCTTC.

CDR3 nucleotide sequence: TGTGCCAGCAGGACGGAGATCAGGAATACGCAGTATTTT. This translates into CASRTEIRNTQYF. The V and J genes are TRBV6-5 and TRBJ2-3; D unresolved. The CDR3 totals 13 residues. The germline gives CDR1 MNHEY, CDR2 SVGAGI. Trimming removed 6 bases at V and 7 bases at J, with 14 bases between.

This chain joins TRBV7-6 and TRBJ2-2; tentatively, D is TRBD2 (5 bases). The CDR3 is 16 amino acids. The germline V gene encodes CDR1 SGHVS and CDR2 FNYEAQ. Deletions cut 5 bases from V and 4 bases from J, with 17 bases between. The CDR3 loop is CASSPDGSTITGELFF. For the CDR3, the DNA is TGTGCCAGCAGCCCCGATGGGTCGACTATCACCGGGGAGCTGTTTTTT.

The rearrangement links TRBV29-1 to TRBJ1-1, with D perhaps TRBD1 (6 bases). V was cut by 8 bases and J by 3 bases, with 22 bases left in between. The CDR3 has 15 amino acids. The germline CDR1 and CDR2 sequences are SQVTM and ANQGSEA. CDR3 sequence: CSRDRCRGAHTEAFF. CDR3 DNA sequence: TGCAGCCGAGATCGTTGTCGGGGGGCGCACACTGAAGCTTTCTTT.

The CDR3 DNA is TGTGCCAGCAGGGCCCCCGGGACTAGCGTCTACGAGCAGTACTTC. This codes for CASRAPGTSVYEQYF. The rearrangement joins TRBV11-2 to TRBJ2-7, with 10 bases fitting TRBD2. The CDR3 loop spans 15 amino acids. Losses at the gene ends were 6 bases for V and 3 bases for J; bases not matched to a gene: 8. CDR1 is SGHAT and CDR2 is FQNNGV in the germline V gene.

This clone was seen only once. The rearrangement uses TRBV18 and TRBJ2-5; 10 bases are shared with TRBD1. CDR3 length: 16 amino acids. V lost 0 bases to trimming and J lost 3 bases; unmatched junction nucleotides: 4. From germline, CDR1 is KGHSH and CDR2 LQKENI. CDR3 sequence: CASSPPTGTGEETQYF. The DNA for the CDR3 is TGTGCCAGCTCACCACCAACCGGGACAGGGGAAGAGACCCAGTACTTC.

The gene calls are TRBV10-3 and TRBJ1-1; 10 bases are a match to TRBD1. The junction had 7 bases not matched to a gene; V was cut back by 5 bases and J by 1 base. The CDR3 runs 16 residues. CDR1 is ENHRY, CDR2 SYGVKD, per germline. CDR3 in DNA: TGTGCCATCAGTCCCCCTGGGGACAGGGGGAACACTGAAGCTTTCTTT. It specifies CAISPPGDRGNTEAFF.

This chain connects TRBV5-1 to TRBJ2-3; TRBD2 matches 10 bases. The V segment lost 6 bases and the J segment 0 bases; nucleotides outside the gene matches: 1. The CDR3 is 14 amino acids. Germline CDR1 and CDR2: SGHRS and YFSETQ. CDR3 in amino acids: CASTTSGSTDTQYF. The CDR3 DNA follows: TGCGCCAGCACGACTAGCGGGAGCACAGATACGCAGTATTTT. The whole variable domain, filled in from reference TRBV5-1 and TRBJ2-3, reads KAGVTQTPRYLIKTRGQQVTLSCSPISGHRSVSWYQQTPGQGLQFLFEYFSETQRNKGNFPGRFSGRQFSNSRSEMNVSTLELGDSALYLCASTTSGSTDTQYFGPGTRLTVL.

The gene calls are TRBV27 and TRBJ2-5, with 7 positions matching TRBD2. Per the germline V gene, CDR1 is MNHEY and CDR2 is SMNVEV (reference sequence). This CDR3 contains 15 residues. The V segment lost 0 bases and the J segment 2 bases; nucleotides outside the gene matches: 3. In DNA, the CDR3 is TGTGCCAGCAGTTTATCTTTAGCGGGTCAAGAGACCCAGTACTTC. Amino acid sequence: CASSLSLAGQETQYF.

The gene calls are TRBV18 and TRBJ1-2; D gene ambiguous. CDR3 length: 13 residues. The V gene lost 0 bases and the J gene lost 4 bases, with 6 bases spanning the gap. Germline V gene lookup returns CDR1 KGHSH and CDR2 LQKENI. Here the CDR3 DNA reads TGTGCCAGCTCACCACCGGAGACCTATGGCTACACCTTC. Translation gives CASSPPETYGYTF.

The rearrangement uses TRBV27 and TRBJ2-7, with 7 bases fitting TRBD1. The germline gives CDR1 MNHEY, CDR2 SMNVEV (reference sequence). This CDR3 spans 14 amino acids. V lost 3 bases to trimming and J lost 3 bases; unmatched junction nucleotides: 5. CDR3 DNA sequence: TGTGCCAGCAGTTTTACAGGGGCACTCTACGAGCAGTACTTC. Translated: CASSFTGALYEQYF.